These 28 T cell receptor beta chains share one sample of origin, sequenced in a study of regulatory T cells in long-lasting Graves disease (dated by TCRdb to the early 2020s). Taken with the paper, the label for time point translates to: newly diagnosed GD, antithyroid drugs for less than 3 months. RNA was extracted from PBMCs in TRIzol for both TCR sequencing and RNA sequencing. Receptors were amplified or captured by multiplex PCR. Sequenced on an Illumina HiSeq 4000. TCR beta libraries were built with iRepertoire HTBI primers and Arm-PCR amplification of CDR3 regions. TCRdb trimmed the raw reads at Q25, called clones with MiXCR and kept productive beta chains. Each CDR3 protein appears once, grouped with its most common genes and DNA. The sample table contains roughly 500,000 distinct CDR3 sequences; only one count was recorded for more than 10% of them. The ten largest clonotypes hold roughly 8.9% of the sample.

The data were also submitted as part of a second study, on T cells in Graves' hyperthyroidism and ophthalmopathy.

Source: peripheral blood mononuclear cells (PBMCs), taken at new diagnosis, from a patient treated with antithyroid drugs. The source is a woman aged 25-40 years with Graves disease. Donor details come from another sample of the same person, matched by shared clones.

This clonotype was seen repeatedly, ten times or more. J is TRBJ1-1 and V is TRBV20-1; D not resolved. CDR1 is DFQATT and CDR2 is SNEGSKA in the germline V gene (reference sequence). The CDR3 runs to 13 residues. The V gene lost 6 bases and the J gene lost 0 bases, with 11 bases spanning the gap. CDR3 bases: TGCAGTGCGAGAAGAGGAATGAACACTGAAGCTTTCTTT. This encodes CSARRGMNTEAFF.

This clonotype was recorded many times. The rearrangement uses TRBV20-1 and TRBJ2-7; no clear D gene. CDR1 and CDR2 from the germline V gene are DFQATT and SNEGSKA (reference sequence). CDR3 length: 13 amino acids. The germline V and J ends were trimmed by 3 bases and 2 bases, with 11 bases remaining between them. This CDR3 reads CSASPAKAYEQYF. The CDR3 DNA follows: TGCAGTGCTAGCCCAGCGAAAGCCTACGAGCAGTACTTC.

This clonotype was observed at least ten times. The chain employs TRBV4-1 and TRBJ1-6; TRBD1 matches at 8 bases. The CDR3 loop spans 16 amino acids. J lost 2 bases, V lost 3 bases, and 3 bases had no gene match. In germline, CDR1 is MGHRA, CDR2 YSYEKL. The CDR3 protein is CASSQGQAAYNSPLHF. The DNA of the CDR3 is TGCGCCAGCAGCCAGGGACAGGCTGCCTATAATTCACCCCTCCACTTT.

V is TRBV6-2 or TRBV6-3 and J is TRBJ2-1; tentative D call: TRBD2 (5 bases). Germline V gives CDR1 MNHEY, CDR2 SVGEGT. This CDR3 is 18 amino acids long. The V end was cut by 6 bases, the J end by 3 bases, with 24 bases between. The CDR3 sequence is CASSAEGAGGGLYNEQFF. CDR3 bases: TGTGCCAGCAGCGCCGAAGGAGCCGGAGGTGGTCTCTACAATGAGCAGTTCTTC.

Of note for this clonotype: Given a far larger clone just one base away, this is likely a sequencing read error. This rearrangement joins TRBV11-2 to TRBJ2-1; 7 bases align to TRBD2. With 3 bases clipped from V and 10 bases from J, the junction kept 6 bases outside the gene matches. Germline V gives CDR1 SGHAT, CDR2 FQNNGV. The CDR3 is 13 amino acids. The CDR3 here is CASSLIAGYEQFF. DNA for the CDR3: TGTGCCAGCAGCTTGATAGCGGGCTACGAGCAGTTCTTC.

V is TRBV28 and J is TRBJ2-1; tentative D call: TRBD1 (6 bases). This CDR3 has 14 residues. Deletions cut 3 bases from V and 8 bases from J, with 14 bases between. CDR1 and CDR2 from the germline V gene are MDHEN and SYDVKM. The CDR3 reads CASSFLTRGHEQFF. DNA of the CDR3: TGTGCCAGCAGTTTCCTCACCAGGGGTCATGAGCAGTTCTTC.

This rearrangement joins TRBV3-1 to TRBJ2-3; D unresolved. The J call may be wrong; the DNA end is better matched by TRBJ2-5. Germline V gives CDR1 LGHDT, CDR2 YNNKEL (reference sequence). The CDR3 loop spans 14 amino acids. CDR3 loop: CASSQDSGLETQYF. In DNA, the CDR3 is TGTGCCAGCAGCCAAGATAGTGGTTTGGAGACCCAGTACTTC.

The J gene is TRBJ2-7, the V gene TRBV9; 7 bases agree with TRBD2. V shed 4 bases and J 0 bases; nucleotides not matched to a gene: 7. The CDR3 length is 15 residues. The germline V gene has CDR1 SGDLS and CDR2 YYNGEE. The CDR3 sequence is CASSWGGDPSYEQYF. The CDR3 DNA follows: TGTGCCAGCAGCTGGGGGGGGGACCCCTCCTACGAGCAGTACTTC.

In the case of this clonotype: This may arise from a read error, as a much more abundant clone is one base away. The J gene is TRBJ2-3, the V gene TRBV29-1; possible D gene TRBD2, 5 bases. V was cut by 4 bases and J by 4 bases, with 12 bases left in between. This CDR3 contains 13 residues. Germline CDR1 and CDR2: SQVTM and ANQGSEA. The CDR3 DNA follows: TGCAGCGTTGGCGATCTAGCAGCAGATACGCAGTATTTT. The encoded protein is CSVGDLAADTQYF.

This clonotype was detected many times. V and J are TRBV28 and TRBJ1-5; TRBD1 agrees at 7 bases. With 6 bases clipped from V and 6 bases from J, the junction kept 11 bases outside the gene matches. This CDR3 is 15 amino acids long. Germline loops: CDR1 MDHEN, CDR2 SYDVKM. As DNA, the CDR3 is TGTGCCAGCAGGGCTGACAGGGTCGTAATTCAGCCCCAGCATTTT. Its protein product is CASRADRVVIQPQHF.

This chain uses TRBV4-3 with TRBJ1-1, with 12 bases lining up with TRBD1. CDR3 size: 17 residues. Germline-derived CDR1 and CDR2 are LGHNA and YSLEER. J lost 0 bases, V lost 5 bases, and 7 bases had no gene match. CDR3 DNA sequence: TGCGCCAGCAGCTCCTGGGACAGGGGGCACCTGAACACTGAAGCTTTCTTT. Translated, it gives CASSSWDRGHLNTEAFF.

The V call is TRBV15, the J call TRBJ1-4; a possible D gene is TRBD1 (6 bases). V lost 6 bases, J lost 4 bases, and 15 bases lay in between. Germline V gives CDR1 LNHNV, CDR2 YYDKDF (reference sequence). This CDR3 contains 15 residues. The DNA for the CDR3 is TGTGCCACCAGGGAGCCGGGACAAGATAATGAAAAACTGTTTTTT. Amino acids: CATREPGQDNEKLFF.

At least ten counts were recorded for this clonotype. V is TRBV3-1 and J is TRBJ1-3, with D perhaps matching TRBD1 (5 bases). Per germline, CDR1 LGHDT and CDR2 YNNKEL (reference sequence). V was clipped by 5 bases and J by 3 bases, with 11 bases between them. The CDR3 covers 14 residues. The CDR3 nucleotides read TGTGCCAGCAGCTCCCGGGACCTTGGAAACACCATATATTTT. Amino acids: CASSSRDLGNTIYF.

The chain recombines TRBV28 with TRBJ2-7; the D is unclear. Germline V gene lookup returns CDR1 MDHEN and CDR2 SYDVKM. The CDR3 contains 13 residues. V shed 2 bases and J shed 3 bases, with 8 bases lying between them. CDR3 amino acids: CASSLPPYYEQYF. CDR3 in DNA: TGTGCCAGCAGTTTACCCCCCTACTACGAGCAGTACTTC.

This clonotype was seen repeatedly, ten times or more. J is TRBJ1-2 and V is TRBV6-2 or TRBV6-3; D is ambiguous. Germline CDR1 is MNHEY and CDR2 is SVGEGT. V was cut by 2 bases and J by 8 bases, with 15 bases left in between. The CDR3 loop spans 14 amino acids. CDR3 nucleotide sequence: TGTGCCAGCAGTTACCCCGAGGTGCTAACGGGCTACACCTTC. As protein: CASSYPEVLTGYTF.

This clonotype occurred many times. This chain connects TRBV12-3 or TRBV12-4 to TRBJ2-2; possibly TRBD2 for D (6 bases). The CDR3 length is 16 residues. V lost 3 bases, J lost 4 bases, and 15 bases lay in between. CDR3 nucleotide sequence: TGTGCCAGCAGTTTGAATCGCGGGAAAGGCACCGGGGAGCTGTTTTTT. Amino acid sequence: CASSLNRGKGTGELFF.

This clonotype came up many times. The J gene is TRBJ2-3, the V gene TRBV5-1, with D uncertain. The germline V gene has CDR1 SGHRS and CDR2 YFSETQ. The CDR3 consists of 14 residues. V was cut by 7 bases and J by 2 bases, with 14 bases left in between. The DNA for the CDR3 is TGCGCCAGCGCGGTCAGTTCAACCACAGATACGCAGTATTTT. It is translated as CASAVSSTTDTQYF.

This clonotype was counted ten times or more. The chain links TRBV29-1 to TRBJ2-1; TRBD2 matches at 9 bases. The V gene's germline CDR1 is SQVTM and CDR2 ANQGSEA. This CDR3 has 15 residues. V was clipped by 2 bases and J by 0 bases; unmatched bases: 2. CDR3 DNA: TGCAGCGTTGAACTAGCGGGGCTCTCCTACAATGAGCAGTTCTTC. Translation gives CSVELAGLSYNEQFF.

This clonotype was counted at least ten times. This chain links TRBV12-3 or TRBV12-4 with TRBJ2-1, with D uncertain. The CDR3 covers 14 residues. The V gene lost 1 base and the J gene lost 8 bases, with 12 bases spanning the gap. As DNA, the CDR3 is TGTGCCAGCAGTTTAGTCCCACACCGGGATGAGCAGTTCTTC. Its translation is CASSLVPHRDEQFF.

This rearrangement joins TRBV4-2 to TRBJ1-2; TRBD1 matches 8 bases. The V and J ends lost 0 bases and 4 bases, in that order; junction bases with no gene match: 7. The CDR3 covers 16 residues. Germline V gene lookup returns CDR1 LGHNA and CDR2 YNFKEQ. CDR3: CASSQERTGPTYGYTF. The CDR3 nucleotides are TGTGCCAGCAGCCAAGAACGGACAGGGCCCACCTATGGCTACACCTTC.

This clonotype showed up many times. The rearrangement joins TRBV6-1 to TRBJ1-1; D not resolved. This CDR3 spans 10 amino acids. Looked up from germline, CDR1 is MNHNS and CDR2 is SASEGT. Trimming pared 10 bases from V and 3 bases from J, leaving 6 bases between. The CDR3 DNA follows: TGTGCCACCGGGGACACTGAAGCTTTCTTT. This gives the protein CATGDTEAFF.

The chain has TRBV4-2 and TRBJ2-3; unclear D gene. The CDR3 spans 14 residues. CDR1 and CDR2 (germline): LGHNA, YNFKEQ. Trimming removed 2 bases at V and 0 bases at J, with 6 bases between. CDR3 amino acids: CASSQFSSTDTQYF. CDR3 nucleotides: TGTGCCAGCAGCCAATTTAGCAGCACAGATACGCAGTATTTT.

A few counts support this clonotype. The chain recombines TRBV9 with TRBJ2-1, with 11 bases aligning to TRBD2. Trimming took 1 base from V and 8 from J; bases not matched to a gene: 8. This CDR3 is built from 16 residues. Germline-derived CDR1 and CDR2 are SGDLS and YYNGEE. CDR3 coding DNA: TGTGCCAGCAGCGTAAAAACTAGCGGGAGTCGAGATGAGCAGTTCTTC. Translation: CASSVKTSGSRDEQFF.

This clonotype has ten or more counts. The chain recombines TRBV5-1 with TRBJ1-1; TRBD1 matches 8 bases. CDR3 length: 13 amino acids. Germline-derived CDR1 and CDR2 are SGHRS and YFSETQ. V dropped 1 base and J dropped 6; count of bases not matched to a gene: 2. Here the CDR3 reads CASSLPGGPEAFF. CDR3 sequence (DNA): TGCGCCAGCAGCTTGCCAGGGGGCCCTGAAGCTTTCTTT.

In its sample, this clonotype was seen many times. V and J are TRBV12-3 or TRBV12-4 and TRBJ1-6, with 9 bases fitting TRBD1. The CDR3 has 16 residues. V lost 1 base and J lost 10; bases outside the gene matches: 8. The CDR3, as DNA: TGTGCCAGCAGTTTAGTATCGGGGACAGGGTACTCACCCCTCCACTTT. Encoded protein: CASSLVSGTGYSPLHF.

The sample holds many counts of this clonotype. The junction shows a germline mismatch at one end, possibly a read error. This CDR3 is CASSPGGNYGYTF. CDR3 DNA sequence: TGCGCCAGCAGCCCGGGAGGGAACTATGGCTACACCTTC. V gene TRBV12-3 or TRBV12-4 combines with J gene TRBJ1-2, with unresolved D. The CDR3 is 13 amino acids.

This clonotype was found many times. The V and J genes are TRBV2 and TRBJ2-7, with 8 bases identical to TRBD2. Germline lookup yields CDR1 SNHLY and CDR2 FYNNEI. The ends lost 0 bases at V and 7 bases at J; junction bases unmatched: 8. The CDR3 runs 15 residues. For the CDR3, the DNA is TGTGCCAGCAGTGAAGCGTTTAGCGGGACCTGGGAGCAGTACTTC. Amino acids: CASSEAFSGTWEQYF. The full variable domain, completed using reference TRBV2 and TRBJ2-7, is EPEVTQTPSHQVTQMGQEVILRCVPISNHLYFYWYRQILGQKVEFLVSFYNNEISEKSEIFDDQFSVERPDGSNFTLKIRSTKLEDSAMYFCASSEAFSGTWEQYFGPGTRLTVT.

A note on this clonotype: Germline is not matched at one junction end, which may reflect a read error. V and J are TRBV20-1 and TRBJ2-5; TRBD2 matches at 10 bases. The CDR3 is made up of 12 amino acids. Germline V gene sequence: CDR1 DFQATT, CDR2 SNEGSKA (reference sequence). CDR3 loop: CGASGGRETQYF. The DNA for the CDR3 is TGCGGTGCTAGCGGGGGTAGAGAGACCCAGTACTTC.